This T cell receptor beta chain was profiled in a study of blood T cell repertoires in COVID-19. Profiling relied on immunoSEQ multiplex PCR, and the TCRdb table lists in-frame clones only, not all of them. The data contain 200,000 to 250,000 clones, roughly 81% of them singletons. V shed 4 bases and J 5 bases; nucleotides not matched to a gene: 5. Germline V CDR1 and CDR2: SSHAT, FNYEAQ (reference sequence). The CDR3 is 16 residues long. This clonotype was obtained from a middle-aged man who had recovered from COVID-19. V gene TRBV7-7 combines with J gene TRBJ2-2, with 12 bases fitting TRBD1. Sequencing was done on a sample of peripheral blood. The CDR3 bases are TGTGCCAGCAGCTACGGGACAGGGGGCCGAACCGGGGAGCTGTTTTTT. This codes for CASSYGTGGRTGELFF.